This T cell receptor (beta chain) was found in a study of Ad26.COV2.S vaccination and SARS-CoV-2 variants. Findings and limits, study-wide: Reports say spike-specific CD8+ and CD4+ T cell responses covered substantial breadth after vaccination. Overall T cell responses may have been underestimated by the analyses of TCR breadth and depth.

Between the trimmed V and J ends, which lost 10 bases and 8 bases, there was a span of 20 bases. The CDR3 consists of 13 residues. To note about this clone: Its antigen remains unknown.

Sequencing was performed with immunoSEQ multiplex PCR; in TCRdb, only in-frame clones are kept and a portion is missing. Of about 350,000 clones listed, under 95% are singletons. The chain joins TRBV12-3 or TRBV12-4 to TRBJ1-2, with a tentative D call TRBD1 (6 bases). The TCR was taken from a human donor who had recovered from COVID-19. The specimen was peripheral blood, collected after recovery from COVID-19. The CDR3 coding sequence is TGTGCCACCCGGACAGACCGTACTGGGGGCTACACCTTC. Translation: CATRTDRTGGYTF.